Described below is a single TCR beta chain sequence and its context. Its antigen is currently unknown. Sequenced by immunoSEQ multiplex PCR; TCRdb stores in-frame clones only, minus some. The sample contains some 900,000 clones, roughly 72% of which appear only once. This sample was taken from a study of shared clonotypes between healthy human individuals. Study-wide context: Each donor's CD4 naive and CD4 memory cells filled three plates apiece, CD8 naive two, and CD8 memory one. Points from the study as a whole: In general, naive subsets displayed greater estimated richness than memory subsets did. Among a few donors, roughly 5% of naive CD4 clonotypes were found in common.

The CDR3 consists of 14 residues. The germline gives CDR1 LGHNA, CDR2 YSLEER. V was trimmed by 0 bases and J by 5 bases, leaving 10 bases between them. The J gene is TRBJ2-5, the V gene TRBV4-3; D is tentatively TRBD1 or TRBD2 (5 bases each). Source material: memory CD4+ T cells sorted from blood. Subset reported: CD45RA-negative fraction. The receptor comes from a man younger than 35 in good health. The CDR3 spells CASSQETGRETQYF. In DNA form, the CDR3 reads TGCGCCAGCAGCCAAGAAACGGGACGGGAGACCCAGTACTTC.